This TCR beta chain originates from a study of CD8+CD57+ T cells in acquired aplastic anemia. In the study overall: The average for DNA from sorted CD4+ and CD8+ cells was roughly 3 ug. Study-level findings and limits: A significant difference in CD8+ Simpson's diversity between patients and controls was not found. Overlap between patients and controls comprised about 28 CD8+ CDR3 sequences.

Of note for this clonotype: The target antigen is unknown.

Flow cytometry had shown expanded CD8+CD57+ cells in the patients chosen for sequencing. A severe acquired aplastic anemia diagnosis applied to all patients. Both TCR beta VDJ combination and CDR3 sequence profiling were carried out. Genomic DNA was the template for this profiling. TCRdb reprocessed the reads with MiXCR, giving one entry per CDR3 protein. The sample gives about 98,000 distinct CDR3 sequences, roughly 70% of which show up once; 65% is in the top ten. There are 12 residues in the CDR3. Deletions cut 4 bases from V and 6 bases from J, with 11 bases between. The germline gives CDR1 DFQATT, CDR2 SNEGSKA (reference sequence).

The sequencing sample was made of sorted CD4+, CD8+, or CD8+CD57+ T cells (not recorded which) from PBMCs. The V and J genes are TRBV20-1 and TRBJ2-3; D is undetermined. The receptor was isolated from a human donor with aplastic anemia. Written as DNA, the CDR3 is TGCAGTGCTAAACCTCACTGGGATACGCAGTATTTT. This codes for CSAKPHWDTQYF.